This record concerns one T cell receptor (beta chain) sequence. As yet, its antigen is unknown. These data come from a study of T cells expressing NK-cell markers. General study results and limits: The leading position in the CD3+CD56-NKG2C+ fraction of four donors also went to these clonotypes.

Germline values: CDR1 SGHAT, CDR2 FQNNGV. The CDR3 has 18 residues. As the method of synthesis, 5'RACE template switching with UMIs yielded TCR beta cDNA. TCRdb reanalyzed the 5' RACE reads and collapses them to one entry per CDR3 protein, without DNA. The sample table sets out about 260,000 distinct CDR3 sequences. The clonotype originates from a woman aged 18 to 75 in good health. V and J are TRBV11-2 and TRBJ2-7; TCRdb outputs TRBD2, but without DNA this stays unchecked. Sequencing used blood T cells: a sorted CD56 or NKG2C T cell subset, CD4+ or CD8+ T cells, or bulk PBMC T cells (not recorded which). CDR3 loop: CASSLEGTSGVPSYEQYF.